Presented here are 30 T cell receptor beta chains from one specimen sequenced in a study of blood T cell repertoires in COVID-19. TCRdb keeps only in-frame clones here, not all; method: immunoSEQ multiplex PCR. The data contain about 360,000 clones, about 88% of them singletons. The sample taken for sequencing was peripheral blood. Receptors were obtained from a human donor in a cohort sampled during active COVID-19.

In its sample, this clone was seen once. The J gene is TRBJ1-2, the V gene TRBV3-1 (or the pseudogene TRBV3-2), with 7 positions matching TRBD1. Germline CDR1 is LGHDT and CDR2 is YNNKEL (reference sequence). After removal of 4 bases from V and 13 bases from J, the junction contained 18 bases not matched to a gene. This CDR3 is built from 15 residues. CDR3 sequence reads: CASSRTAGQRPRATF. CDR3 bases: TGTGCCAGCAGCCGTACCGCGGGACAGCGGCCCCGAGCCACCTTC.

This clone appeared a few times. The chain links TRBV7-6 to TRBJ2-7; possibly TRBD1 for D (6 bases). CDR1 and CDR2 (germline): SGHVS, FNYEAQ. With 5 bases removed from V and 2 bases from J, the gap between germline ends came to 25 bases. The CDR3 has 18 residues. The CDR3 bases are TGTGCCAGCAGCGTGACCTCCCCTGAAGGGGGATTAACCTACGAGCAGTACTTC. Protein sequence: CASSVTSPEGGLTYEQYF. The complete variable domain, with remaining parts taken from reference TRBV7-6 and TRBJ2-7, reads GAGVSQSPRYKVTKRGQDVALRCDPISGHVSLYWYRQALGQGPEFLTYFNYEAQQDKSGLPNDRFSAERPEGSISTLTIQRTEQRDSAMYRCASSVTSPEGGLTYEQYFGPGTRLTVT.

Concerning this clone itself: One junction end does not reproduce the germline sequence, and a read error may be involved. V gene TRBV5-1 combines with J gene TRBJ2-7, with a weak D call TRBD1 (9 bases). The germline V gene has CDR1 SGHRS and CDR2 YFSETQ. The CDR3 extends over 15 amino acids. The CDR3 nucleotides read TGCGCCCGCAGCCCGGGGGGGGGACAGGGCTACGAGCAGTACTTC. Residues: CARSPGGGQGYEQYF.

The chain recombines TRBV7-9 with TRBJ2-1; D might be TRBD2 (5 bases). V was pared by 0 bases and J by 9 bases, with 9 bases between. This CDR3 comprises 13 residues. CDR1 is SEHNR, CDR2 FQNEAQ, per germline (reference sequence). The DNA of the CDR3 is TGTGCCAGCAGCTTAGCGCGGGCGTTTGAGCAGTTCTTC. This gives the protein CASSLARAFEQFF.

The rearrangement uses TRBV19 and TRBJ1-1; 9 bases match TRBD1. Trimming cost V 6 bases and J 3 bases; bases outside gene matches: 5. CDR3 length equals 14 residues. Per the germline V gene, CDR1 is LNHDA and CDR2 is SQIVND (reference sequence). CDR3 coding DNA: TGTGCCAGTAGCAATGACAGGGGGTACACTGAAGCTTTCTTT. Its protein is CASSNDRGYTEAFF.

The rearrangement links TRBV7-9 to TRBJ1-1; a possible D gene is TRBD1 (6 bases). CDR3 length equals 17 residues. Germline CDR1 is SEHNR and CDR2 is FQNEAQ (reference sequence). V was trimmed by 4 bases and J by 1 base, leaving 19 bases between them. The CDR3 coding sequence is TGTGCCAGCAGCTCCAAGCGTATGGGGGCAGGGAACACTGAAGCTTTCTTT. Translating it yields CASSSKRMGAGNTEAFF.

This clone was seen just once. The chain joins TRBV15 to TRBJ2-2; perhaps TRBD2 as D (5 bases). Germline V lookup: CDR1 LNHNV, CDR2 YYDKDF (reference sequence). The length of the CDR3 is 15 residues. The V and J ends lost 1 base and 6 bases respectively, with 12 bases between them. CDR3 sequence: CATSRGGFPAGELFF. In DNA form, the CDR3 reads TGTGCCACCAGCAGAGGAGGGTTTCCAGCCGGGGAGCTGTTTTTT.

The genes are TRBV6-6 and TRBJ2-5; a weak D match, TRBD2 (5 bases). The V end lost 6 bases, the J end lost 1 base, and 12 bases lay between the germline ends. There are 14 residues in the CDR3. Looked up from germline, CDR1 is MNHNY and CDR2 is SVGAGI (reference sequence). CDR3 DNA: TGTGCCAGCAGCCCTCCGGGGTCCCAAGAGACCCAGTACTTC. Its protein product is CASSPPGSQETQYF.

V gene TRBV5-6 combines with J gene TRBJ2-5, with D possibly matching TRBD2 (6 bases). The CDR3 sequence is 15 residues long. In germline, CDR1 is SGHDT, CDR2 YYEEEE. V was shortened by 5 bases and J by 2 bases, with 16 bases between the two germline ends. CDR3 DNA: TGTGCCAGCAGAGTTAGTAGCGGAGCTCAAGAGACCCAGTACTTC. Amino acids: CASRVSSGAQETQYF.

The rearrangement joins TRBV20-1 to TRBJ2-3, with 7 bases aligning to TRBD2. J lost 5 bases, V lost 3 bases, and 5 bases had no gene match. This CDR3 has 13 amino acids. Germline assignment: CDR1 DFQATT and CDR2 SNEGSKA (reference sequence). CDR3 in amino acids: CSASTASGDTQYF. Here the CDR3 DNA reads TGCAGTGCTAGTACGGCTAGCGGAGATACGCAGTATTTT.

V is TRBV6-5 and J is TRBJ2-3; 8 bases fit TRBD2. V lost 7 bases to trimming and J lost 3 bases; unmatched junction nucleotides: 3. Germline lookup yields CDR1 MNHEY and CDR2 SVGAGI. This CDR3 is 13 amino acids long. The CDR3 protein is CASTGGATDTQYF. The CDR3 DNA follows: TGTGCCAGCACGGGGGGGGCGACAGATACGCAGTATTTT.

CDR3 coding DNA: TGTGCCAGCAGCTTAGGATTAGTAGATTATAGGGAGTTAGCCTACAATGAGCAGTTCTTC. Amino acid sequence: CASSLGLVDYRELAYNEQFF. The chain carries TRBV11-3 and TRBJ2-1, with D perhaps TRBD2 (5 bases). Looked up from germline, CDR1 is SGHNT and CDR2 is YENEEA. V lost 1 base and J 2 bases, leaving 24 bases between the germline ends. There are 20 residues in the CDR3. Full variable domain (remainder filled in from reference TRBV11-3 and TRBJ2-1): EAGVVQSPRYKIIEKKQPVAFWCNPISGHNTLYWYLQNLGQGPELLIRYENEEAVDDSQLPKDRFSAERLKGVDSTLKIQPAELGDSAVYLCASSLGLVDYRELAYNEQFFGPGTRLTVL.

In regard to this clone: This same CDR3 is encoded by further DNA sequences in the sample. This rearrangement joins TRBV29-1 to TRBJ2-2; D is unclear. The V gene lost 3 bases and the J gene lost 1 base, with 6 bases spanning the gap. Germline V CDR1 and CDR2: SQVTM, ANQGSEA. The CDR3 is made up of 13 amino acids. The DNA of the CDR3 is TGCAGCGTTGACACGGGGAACACCGGGGAGCTGTTTTTT. Encoded protein: CSVDTGNTGELFF.

The J gene is TRBJ1-3, the V gene TRBV4-2; the D gene is possibly TRBD1 (6 bases). V lost 0 bases to trimming and J lost 4 bases, with 13 bases between them. The germline gives CDR1 LGHNA, CDR2 YNFKEQ. The CDR3 sequence is 16 residues long. CDR3 bases: TGTGCCAGCAGCCAAGATGATACGGGACAAGGAAACACCATATATTTT. Its protein is CASSQDDTGQGNTIYF.

This clone has only one observation. J is TRBJ2-3 and V is TRBV5-1, with 7 bases aligning to TRBD2. The CDR3 has 15 residues. Germline V gene lookup returns CDR1 SGHRS and CDR2 YFSETQ. The trim removed 2 bases at V and 5 bases at J, leaving 8 bases unmatched. CDR3 sequence reads: CASSFGGSPGDTQYF. CDR3 DNA sequence: TGCGCCAGCAGCTTTGGCGGGAGTCCCGGAGATACGCAGTATTTT.

The J gene is TRBJ1-6, the V gene TRBV5-1; the D gene is possibly TRBD1 (6 bases). The germline CDR1 and CDR2 sequences are SGHRS and YFSETQ. The CDR3 extends over 16 amino acids. V lost 3 bases and J 3 bases, leaving 13 bases between the germline ends. The CDR3 DNA sequence: TGCGCCAGCAGCTCGATCGGACAGATCTATAATTCACCCCTCCACTTT. Amino acid sequence: CASSSIGQIYNSPLHF. Full variable domain (missing parts from reference TRBV5-1 and TRBJ1-6): KAGVTQTPRYLIKTRGQQVTLSCSPISGHRSVSWYQQTPGQGLQFLFEYFSETQRNKGNFPGRFSGRQFSNSRSEMNVSTLELGDSALYLCASSSIGQIYNSPLHFGNGTRLTVT.

The CDR3 nucleotides read TGTGCCAGCAGCTTGGGTCCGGGACTAGATCCCGAGCAGTACTTC. This gives the protein CASSLGPGLDPEQYF. V is TRBV5-6 and J is TRBJ2-7; the match to TRBD2 covers 8 bases. This CDR3 is 15 amino acids long. Germline values: CDR1 SGHDT, CDR2 YYEEEE. After removal of 0 bases from V and 6 bases from J, the junction contained 8 bases not matched to a gene. Complete variable domain (other parts from reference TRBV5-6 and TRBJ2-7): DAGVTQSPTHLIKTRGQQVTLRCSPKSGHDTVSWYQQALGQGPQFIFQYYEEEERQRGNFPDRFSGHQFPNYSSELNVNALLLGDSALYLCASSLGPGLDPEQYFGPGTRLTVT.

The table lists this clone with a count of one. V gene TRBV4-2 combines with J gene TRBJ2-3; 7 bases are a match to TRBD2. Germline CDR1 is LGHNA and CDR2 is YNFKEQ. V was clipped by 4 bases and J by 0 bases; unmatched bases: 10. The CDR3 covers 17 residues. As DNA, the CDR3 is TGTGCCAGCAGCCTCGCCCCTAGCGGCAAAAGCACAGATACGCAGTATTTT. It encodes CASSLAPSGKSTDTQYF.

The chain couples TRBV18 to TRBJ2-1; D is uncertain. The V gene lost 3 bases and the J gene lost 9 bases, with 12 bases spanning the gap. The V gene's germline CDR1 is KGHSH and CDR2 LQKENI. The CDR3 length is 13 residues. Written as DNA, the CDR3 is TGTGCCAGCTCACCCGAGGAGAGAGGTGAGCAGTTCTTC. As protein: CASSPEERGEQFF.

The rearrangement links TRBV5-1 to TRBJ1-1; D is perhaps TRBD1 (5 bases). Germline V lookup: CDR1 SGHRS, CDR2 YFSETQ. Between the trimmed V and J ends, which lost 4 bases and 0 bases, there was a span of 13 bases. The CDR3 has 15 residues. The CDR3 region has the DNA TGCGCCAGCAGCATGGCGGGGGGGTTGAACACTGAAGCTTTCTTT. Amino acid sequence: CASSMAGGLNTEAFF. The variable domain in full, with the rest retrieved from reference TRBV5-1 and TRBJ1-1, is KAGVTQTPRYLIKTRGQQVTLSCSPISGHRSVSWYQQTPGQGLQFLFEYFSETQRNKGNFPGRFSGRQFSNSRSEMNVSTLELGDSALYLCASSMAGGLNTEAFFGQGTRLTVV.

The genes are TRBV5-1 and TRBJ1-1; TRBD1 agrees at 8 bases. CDR3 length: 15 residues. J gave up 6 bases and V 0 bases, and 7 bases lay outside the gene matches. The V gene's germline CDR1 is SGHRS and CDR2 YFSETQ. The CDR3 nucleotides are TGCGCCAGCAGCTTGGGTACAGGGGGGATCCCTGAAGCTTTCTTT. Protein: CASSLGTGGIPEAFF.

The rearrangement joins TRBV7-3 to TRBJ2-2; 10 bases line up with TRBD1. Trimming at V came to 4 bases and at J to 6 bases, leaving 5 bases not matched to a gene. Looked up from germline, CDR1 is SGHTA and CDR2 is FQGTGA. The CDR3 loop spans 15 amino acids. In DNA, the CDR3 is TGTGCCAGCAGCTCTCGGACAGGGGGGGCCGGGGAGCTGTTTTTT. It translates to CASSSRTGGAGELFF.

The chain is built from TRBV2 and TRBJ1-5, with 7 bases fitting TRBD1. The germline V gene has CDR1 SNHLY and CDR2 FYNNEI. The ends lost 5 bases at V and 4 bases at J; junction bases unmatched: 8. This CDR3 region has 15 residues. The CDR3 here is CASSPGTAENQPQHF. The CDR3 coding sequence is TGTGCCAGCAGTCCCGGGACAGCAGAAAATCAGCCCCAGCATTTT.

This chain's CDR3 is CASSLFRDSGYGYTF. The CDR3 nucleotides are TGTGCCAGCAGCTTATTTAGGGACAGCGGCTATGGCTACACCTTC. This chain joins TRBV7-9 and TRBJ1-2, with 7 bases fitting TRBD1. CDR3 length: 15 amino acids. Germline V gene sequence: CDR1 SEHNR, CDR2 FQNEAQ (reference sequence). The V segment lost 2 bases and the J segment 4 bases; nucleotides outside the gene matches: 7.

V and J are TRBV28 and TRBJ2-3; TRBD1 aligns across 8 bases. This CDR3 contains 16 residues. CDR1 and CDR2 (germline): MDHEN, SYDVKM. The J segment lost 3 bases and the V segment lost 4 bases, leaving 9 bases of the junction unmatched. The CDR3 coding sequence is TGTGCCAGCAGTTCCAGGACAGGGCGGTCGACAGATACGCAGTATTTT. Amino acid sequence: CASSSRTGRSTDTQYF.

The chain joins TRBV24-1 to TRBJ2-2; 9 nucleotides agree with TRBD2. CDR3 length equals 17 residues. V dropped 4 bases and J dropped 3; count of bases not matched to a gene: 8. Germline assignment: CDR1 KGHDR and CDR2 SFDVKD. CDR3 protein: CATSDKIAGAHTGELFF. The CDR3 DNA sequence: TGTGCCACCAGTGACAAAATAGCGGGGGCTCACACCGGGGAGCTGTTTTTT.

J is TRBJ2-5 and V is TRBV7-2; 8 bases map to TRBD1. Germline CDR1 is SGHTA and CDR2 is FQGNSA. Trimming took 2 bases from V and 7 from J; bases not matched to a gene: 6. The CDR3 covers 14 residues. CDR3 protein: CASSLSGGEGTQYF. The CDR3 DNA follows: TGTGCCAGCAGCTTATCAGGGGGCGAGGGGACCCAGTACTTC.

The V and J genes are TRBV19 and TRBJ1-5, with D tentatively TRBD1 (6 bases). Trimming removed 4 bases from V and 5 bases from J, with 12 bases in between. Germline values: CDR1 LNHDA, CDR2 SQIVND (reference sequence). The CDR3 has 14 residues. The CDR3 protein is CASSKVGGDQPQHF. The CDR3 DNA follows: TGTGCCAGTAGTAAAGTAGGGGGAGATCAGCCCCAGCATTTT.

This clone was detected a few times. CDR3 in DNA: TGTGCCAGTTCCGGAGGGCGGGTTGGCCCCCTCCACTTT. It yields the protein CASSGGRVGPLHF. V is TRBV19 and J is TRBJ1-6, with D unresolved. In germline, CDR1 is LNHDA, CDR2 SQIVND (reference sequence). V was trimmed by 8 bases and J by 13 bases, leaving 18 bases between them. The CDR3 has 13 residues.

V usage is TRBV4-1 and J usage is TRBJ2-1, with 7 nucleotides matching TRBD2. CDR3 length: 17 residues. Germline-derived CDR1 and CDR2 are MGHRA and YSYEKL. The V and J ends lost 3 bases and 6 bases, in that order; junction bases with no gene match: 14. The CDR3 DNA reads TGCGCCAGCAGCCAGGCGATCGGGGGAGGGACTTTCAATGAGCAGTTCTTC. Protein: CASSQAIGGGTFNEQFF.